These 27 T cell receptor beta chains were sequenced from one sample in a study of blood T cell repertoires in COVID-19. The repertoire was sequenced with immunoSEQ multiplex PCR; TCRdb's copy has only in-frame clones and lacks some. The sample holds approximately 110,000 clones; 80% to 85% are singletons and the top ten take 0.7% to 1%. What was sequenced was peripheral blood. These receptors were taken from a woman in her 70s with acute or convalescent COVID-19.

This clone showed up just once. V is TRBV27 and J is TRBJ1-2, with 7 bases that match TRBD1. The CDR3 covers 16 residues. The germline V gene has CDR1 MNHEY and CDR2 SMNVEV (reference sequence). The V and J ends lost 8 bases and 2 bases, in that order; junction bases with no gene match: 14. CDR3 in amino acids: CASARLQGDRNYGYTF. The CDR3 DNA reads TGTGCCAGCGCGAGACTCCAGGGGGACCGCAACTATGGCTACACCTTC.

This sequence joins TRBV7-3 and TRBJ1-1, with a tentative D call TRBD1 (5 bases). The V end lost 1 base, the J end lost 3 bases, and 9 bases lay between the germline ends. The length of the CDR3 is 14 residues. Germline V lookup: CDR1 SGHTA, CDR2 FQGTGA. CDR3 region: CASSLNRGDTEAFF. The CDR3 DNA reads as TGTGCCAGCAGCTTAAATCGGGGGGACACTGAAGCTTTCTTT. The full variable domain, with the rest looked up from reference TRBV7-3 and TRBJ1-1, is GAGVSQTPSNKVTEKGKYVELRCDPISGHTALYWYRQSLGQGPEFLIYFQGTGAADDSGLPNDRFFAVRPEGSVSTLKIQRTERGDSAVYLCASSLNRGDTEAFFGQGTRLTVV.

CDR3 sequence (DNA): TGTGCCAGCCAACCTCGGGAGGGTAATTCACCCCTCCACTTT. Protein: CASQPREGNSPLHF. The genes are TRBV19 and TRBJ1-6; D is unclear. Trimming removed 9 bases from V and 6 bases from J, with 15 bases in between. Per the germline V gene, CDR1 is LNHDA and CDR2 is SQIVND (reference sequence). The CDR3 spans 14 residues. The whole variable domain, filled in from reference TRBV19 and TRBJ1-6, reads DGGITQSPKYLFRKEGQNVTLSCEQNLNHDAMYWYRQDPGQGLRLIYYSQIVNDFQKGDIAEGYSVSREKKESFPLTVTSAQKNPTAFYLCASQPREGNSPLHFGNGTRLTVT.

The chain recombines TRBV5-5 with TRBJ2-7; D ambiguous. The length of the CDR3 is 13 residues. V was pared by 2 bases and J by 6 bases, with 12 bases between. Germline V gene data show CDR1 as SGHKS and CDR2 as YYEKEE (reference sequence). Here the CDR3 reads CASSLTTVREQYF. In DNA, the CDR3 is TGTGCCAGCAGCTTAACTACGGTACGCGAGCAGTACTTC.

This clone was recorded once. This chain uses TRBV5-4 with TRBJ2-5; tentatively, D is TRBD1 (6 bases). The CDR3 contains 13 residues. Trimming removed 6 bases at V and 5 bases at J, with 14 bases between. Germline CDR1 and CDR2: SGHNT and YYREEE (reference sequence). CDR3 nucleotide sequence: TGTGCCAGCACAAAACAGGGCCGGGAGACCCAGTACTTC. It codes for CASTKQGRETQYF.

The chain combines TRBV6-5 with TRBJ2-1, with TRBD2 matching 11 bases. Germline trimming cut 6 bases from V and 8 bases from J; bases unmatched to any gene: 9. CDR1 MNHEY and CDR2 SVGAGI come from the germline V gene. This CDR3 has 15 residues. The CDR3 protein is CASRLAGGPVDEQFF. The CDR3 DNA reads TGTGCCAGCAGGTTAGCGGGAGGGCCGGTCGATGAGCAGTTCTTC.

The J gene is TRBJ1-2, the V gene TRBV27; 9 bases are shared with TRBD1. The length of the CDR3 is 15 residues. In germline, CDR1 is MNHEY, CDR2 SMNVEV (reference sequence). With 1 base clipped from V and 8 bases from J, the junction kept 8 bases outside the gene matches. As DNA, the CDR3 is TGTGCCAGCAGTTTATTTGGACAGGGGACTTGGGGCTACACCTTC. Amino acid sequence: CASSLFGQGTWGYTF.

The chain employs TRBV2 and TRBJ2-7, with 7 bases matching TRBD1. With V trimmed by 6 bases and J by 7 bases, 9 bases remained unmatched. The germline V gene has CDR1 SNHLY and CDR2 FYNNEI. The CDR3 consists of 13 residues. DNA for the CDR3: TGTGCCAGCAGACTCAGGGGGTTGGGGGAGCAGTACTTC. Residues: CASRLRGLGEQYF. Filled out from reference TRBV2 and TRBJ2-7, the complete variable domain reads EPEVTQTPSHQVTQMGQEVILRCVPISNHLYFYWYRQILGQKVEFLVSFYNNEISEKSEIFDDQFSVERPDGSNFTLKIRSTKLEDSAMYFCASRLRGLGEQYFGPGTRLTVT.

The chain employs TRBV29-1 and TRBJ1-4; D possibly corresponds to TRBD1 (6 bases). V was shortened by 2 bases and J by 3 bases, with 13 bases between the two germline ends. Germline CDR1 is SQVTM and CDR2 is ANQGSEA. The CDR3 runs 15 residues. CDR3 region: CSVESRQGPNEKLFF. The CDR3, as DNA: TGCAGCGTTGAAAGTCGGCAGGGGCCTAATGAAAAACTGTTTTTT.

The chain is built from TRBV9 and TRBJ1-2; 10 bases are shared with TRBD1. Trimming took 2 bases from V and 3 from J; bases not matched to a gene: 1. The germline V gene encodes CDR1 SGDLS and CDR2 YYNGEE. This CDR3 is built from 14 residues. The CDR3 coding sequence is TGTGCCAGCAGCGTGACAGGGGGCTACTATGGCTACACCTTC. This encodes CASSVTGGYYGYTF.

The chain employs TRBV7-9 and TRBJ2-7, with TRBD1 as a possible D gene (6 bases). Germline-derived CDR1 and CDR2 are SEHNR and FQNEAQ (reference sequence). The germline V and J ends were trimmed by 3 bases and 0 bases, with 12 bases remaining between them. There are 15 residues in the CDR3. DNA of the CDR3: TGTGCCAGCAGCTTGGACAGCTTGTCCTCCTACGAGCAGTACTTC. Amino acids: CASSLDSLSSYEQYF.

The gene calls are TRBV24-1 and TRBJ1-1, with D possibly TRBD1 on 5 matching bases. V was trimmed by 5 bases and J by 3 bases, leaving 9 bases between them. Germline V CDR1 and CDR2: KGHDR, SFDVKD. The CDR3 runs to 13 residues. DNA for the CDR3: TGTGCCACCAGTGCTCCGGGGGACACTGAAGCTTTCTTT. This translates into CATSAPGDTEAFF.

In this sample, this clone turned up once. This sequence joins TRBV28 and TRBJ1-1; D perhaps matches TRBD1 (6 bases). V was clipped by 6 bases and J by 4 bases, with 12 bases between them. CDR3 size: 13 residues. In germline, CDR1 is MDHEN, CDR2 SYDVKM. Here the CDR3 reads CASRGQSATEAFF. CDR3 bases: TGTGCCAGCAGAGGACAGTCGGCCACTGAAGCTTTCTTT.

The chain combines TRBV10-3 with TRBJ2-7; TRBD2 aligns across 9 bases. V was pared by 4 bases and J by 3 bases, with 1 base of the junction left unmatched. CDR1 ENHRY and CDR2 SYGVKD come from the germline V gene. The CDR3 runs to 13 residues. Here the CDR3 DNA reads TGTGCCATCAGTGTAGCGGGGGTCTACGAGCAGTACTTC. It encodes CAISVAGVYEQYF.

This clone showed up just once. CDR3 region: CASRPRQGASGEQYF. DNA of the CDR3: TGTGCCAGCAGGCCCAGACAGGGGGCATCCGGGGAGCAGTACTTC. This rearrangement joins TRBV2 to TRBJ2-7; 10 bases align to TRBD1. J lost 7 bases, V lost 6 bases, and 12 bases had no gene match. The CDR3 totals 15 residues. Germline lookup yields CDR1 SNHLY and CDR2 FYNNEI.

The chain is built from TRBV28 and TRBJ2-7; 11 bases are a match to TRBD2. V lost 8 bases to trimming and J lost 7 bases; unmatched junction nucleotides: 13. Germline V lookup: CDR1 MDHEN, CDR2 SYDVKM. The CDR3 loop spans 15 amino acids. This CDR3 reads CASSPLAGGAGEQYF. CDR3 nucleotide sequence: TGTGCCAGCTCCCCTTTAGCGGGAGGGGCCGGAGAGCAGTACTTC. Supplemented by reference TRBV28 and TRBJ2-7, the full variable domain reads DVKVTQSSRYLVKRTGEKVFLECVQDMDHENMFWYRQDPGLGLRLIYFSYDVKMKEKGDIPEGYSVSREKKERFSLILESASTNQTSMYLCASSPLAGGAGEQYFGPGTRLTVT.

This rearrangement joins TRBV2 to TRBJ2-4; 8 bases agree with TRBD2. CDR3 length equals 14 residues. Germline CDR1 SNHLY, CDR2 FYNNEI. With 7 bases clipped from V and 6 bases from J, the junction kept 8 bases outside the gene matches. CDR3 bases: TGTGCCAGCAAGGTAGCGGGGATCCCAAACATTCAGTACTTC. Its protein is CASKVAGIPNIQYF.

This chain joins TRBV12-3 or TRBV12-4 and TRBJ1-5; D ambiguous. CDR3 length equals 13 residues. The germline V and J ends were trimmed by 3 bases and 3 bases, with 6 bases remaining between them. The CDR3 coding sequence is TGTGCCAGCAGTTTCCGGGACAATCAGCCCCAGCATTTT. Protein product: CASSFRDNQPQHF.

V and J are TRBV2 and TRBJ1-4; D gene unclear. V was pared by 7 bases and J by 0 bases, with 6 bases between. CDR3 length equals 13 residues. CDR1 is SNHLY and CDR2 is FYNNEI in the germline V gene. In nucleotides, the CDR3 is TGTGCCAGCAAGGAGTCAACTAATGAAAAACTGTTTTTT. This sequence encodes CASKESTNEKLFF.

The chain employs TRBV5-5 and TRBJ1-2; D is unresolved. V lost 2 bases, J lost 2 bases, and 7 bases lay in between. The CDR3 totals 13 residues. Looked up from germline, CDR1 is SGHKS and CDR2 is YYEKEE (reference sequence). In nucleotides, the CDR3 is TGTGCCAGCAGCTTTAACAGCAACTATGGCTACACCTTC. It encodes CASSFNSNYGYTF.

V gene TRBV11-1 combines with J gene TRBJ1-1; D ambiguous. This CDR3 comprises 13 residues. V gave up 5 bases and J gave up 1 base, with 8 bases separating them. CDR1 is SGHAT, CDR2 FQDESV, per germline (reference sequence). The CDR3 loop is CASSATANTEAFF. The CDR3, as DNA: TGTGCCAGCAGCGCTACAGCGAACACTGAAGCTTTCTTT.

The V and J genes are TRBV6-6 and TRBJ2-3, with a weak D call TRBD1 (5 bases). This CDR3 comprises 16 residues. V was pared by 0 bases and J by 6 bases, with 16 bases between. Looked up from germline, CDR1 is MNHNY and CDR2 is SVGAGI (reference sequence). CDR3 loop: CASSYSLGEKSDTQYF. In DNA, the CDR3 is TGTGCCAGCAGTTACTCCCTAGGGGAAAAGTCGGATACGCAGTATTTT.

This clone was observed a handful of times. The V call is TRBV3-1 (or the pseudogene TRBV3-2), the J call TRBJ2-3; TRBD2 matches 9 bases. Germline CDR1 and CDR2: LGHDT and YNNKEL (reference sequence). J lost 6 bases, V lost 4 bases, and 8 bases had no gene match. The CDR3 sequence is 15 residues long. The DNA for the CDR3 is TGTGCCAGCAGCCCTCGAGGTAGCGGGGGTGATACGCAGTATTTT. This codes for CASSPRGSGGDTQYF.

This chain uses TRBV24-1 with TRBJ2-5; D is undetermined. This CDR3 spans 14 amino acids. Germline loops: CDR1 KGHDR, CDR2 SFDVKD. V lost 4 bases and J lost 3, with 11 bases in between. The DNA for the CDR3 is TGTGCCACCAGTGAGAATCCGCCAGAAGAGACCCAGTACTTC. This codes for CATSENPPEETQYF.

The chain is built from TRBV19 and TRBJ1-6; TRBD1 is a possible D gene (6 bases). Deletions cut 4 bases from V and 8 bases from J, with 12 bases between. The CDR3 extends over 14 amino acids. Germline V CDR1 and CDR2: LNHDA, SQIVND (reference sequence). CDR3 in amino acids: CASSNRDKYSPLHF. CDR3 coding DNA: TGTGCCAGTAGTAACCGGGACAAGTATTCACCCCTCCACTTT.

The V call is TRBV3-1 (or the pseudogene TRBV3-2), the J call TRBJ2-2; 9 bases align to TRBD1. The CDR3 is made up of 16 amino acids. V lost 1 base to trimming and J lost 1 base; unmatched junction nucleotides: 1. Looked up from germline, CDR1 is LGHDT and CDR2 is YNNKEL (reference sequence). Here the CDR3 DNA reads TGTGCCAGCAGCCAAGCGGGACAGGGGAACACCGGGGAGCTGTTTTTT. This sequence encodes CASSQAGQGNTGELFF.

V gene TRBV24-1 combines with J gene TRBJ2-7; D unresolved. The CDR3 runs 12 residues. V lost 5 bases, J lost 3 bases, and 7 bases lay in between. From germline, CDR1 is KGHDR and CDR2 SFDVKD. The CDR3 DNA sequence: TGTGCCACCAGTGCTTACGGCTACGAGCAGTACTTC. Translated: CATSAYGYEQYF.